One sample yielded the 32 T cell receptor beta chains listed below, sequenced in a study of Graves' ophthalmopathy and Graves' hyperthyroidism. Researchers took RNA transcripts and amplified TCR beta CDR3 regions from them. The workflow started with a first-round RT-PCR run with HTBI primers and then moved on to a second-round multiplex PCR. TCRdb reanalysed the multiplex PCR reads using MiXCR and keeps one entry per CDR3 protein. Counted here are 45,000 to 60,000 distinct CDR3 sequences, around 50% occurring once; the ten biggest clones make up roughly 4.7%. The sequenced sample was peripheral blood. These receptors originate from an adult woman with Graves' ophthalmopathy.

J is TRBJ2-7 and V is TRBV14, with D possibly TRBD1 on 6 matching bases. The CDR3 contains 14 residues. Trimming shortened V by 5 bases and J by 6 bases, and 17 bases separated the two germline ends. Germline lookup yields CDR1 SGHDN and CDR2 FVKESK. CDR3 residues: CASSRWAGACEQYF. The CDR3 DNA sequence: TGTGCCAGCAGCAGATGGGCAGGGGCCTGCGAGCAGTACTTC.

The chain carries TRBV7-4 and TRBJ2-1; D unresolved. V shed 3 bases and J shed 6 bases, with 9 bases lying between them. The CDR3 has 13 amino acids. Germline V lookup: CDR1 SGHVT, CDR2 SQSDAQ. This CDR3 reads CASSLGNPNEQFF. The CDR3 DNA follows: TGTGCCAGCAGCTTGGGGAACCCCAATGAGCAGTTCTTC.

The chain is built from TRBV6-2 or TRBV6-3 and TRBJ2-5, with 7 nucleotides matching TRBD2. The germline V gene has CDR1 MNHEY and CDR2 SVGEGT. The ends lost 2 bases at V and 5 bases at J; junction bases unmatched: 11. There are 16 residues in the CDR3. The CDR3 DNA follows: TGTGCCAGCAGTTACCTGATCGGGAAGGGAGGGGAGACCCAGTACTTC. It translates to CASSYLIGKGGETQYF.

The chain recombines TRBV14 with TRBJ2-2; D is undetermined. V was clipped by 4 bases and J by 3 bases, with 3 bases between them. The CDR3 consists of 12 residues. The V gene's germline CDR1 is SGHDN and CDR2 FVKESK. CDR3 in amino acids: CASSPYTGELFF. CDR3 in DNA: TGTGCCAGCAGCCCTTACACCGGGGAGCTGTTTTTT.

There are many counts of this clonotype. The V and J genes are TRBV20-1 and TRBJ2-7, with 8 bases that match TRBD2. Unmatched junction bases numbered 10, after V lost 6 bases and J lost 3 bases. This CDR3 has 14 amino acids. CDR1 DFQATT and CDR2 SNEGSKA come from the germline V gene (reference sequence). The CDR3 nucleotides are TGCAGTGCCGAGGAGAGCGGGAGTATCTACGAGCAGTACTTC. It translates to CSAEESGSIYEQYF.

Points on this clonotype: One end of the junction does not line up with germline, which may come from a read error. V usage is TRBV5-6 and J usage is TRBJ1-1; possible D gene TRBD1, 6 bases. Germline CDR1 reads SGHDT; CDR2 reads YYEEEE. This CDR3 is 16 amino acids long. CDR3 region: CASSHFTGAKDTEALF. In DNA form, the CDR3 reads TGCGCCAGCAGCCACTTTACGGGGGCGAAGGACACTGAAGCTCTCTTT.

This clonotype was recorded at least ten times. The V and J genes are TRBV19 and TRBJ1-6, with 7 bases fitting TRBD1. J gave up 8 bases and V 9 bases, and 10 bases lay outside the gene matches. Germline values: CDR1 LNHDA, CDR2 SQIVND (reference sequence). The length of the CDR3 is 14 residues. CDR3 nucleotides: TGTGCCAGCCACTCCGGGACAGTATATTCACCCCTCCACTTT. This gives the protein CASHSGTVYSPLHF.

This clonotype was found many times. The J gene is TRBJ2-1, the V gene TRBV5-5, with 12 bases lining up with TRBD2. V was clipped by 2 bases and J by 8 bases; unmatched bases: 14. Germline lookup yields CDR1 SGHKS and CDR2 YYEKEE (reference sequence). This CDR3 comprises 18 residues. The CDR3 reads CASSFREAPSGRVDEQFF. The DNA of the CDR3 is TGTGCCAGCAGCTTCCGGGAAGCCCCTAGCGGGAGGGTCGATGAGCAGTTCTTC.

The chain combines TRBV10-3 with TRBJ1-1, with TRBD1 identical over 7 bases. The germline CDR1 and CDR2 sequences are ENHRY and SYGVKD. The CDR3 totals 15 residues. V lost 5 bases and J lost 3; bases outside the gene matches: 9. The CDR3 nucleotides read TGTGCCATCAGTAGGGCAGGGGGAAGTGACACTGAAGCTTTCTTT. Translated: CAISRAGGSDTEAFF.

This clonotype was picked up many times. The junction departs from germline at one end; a sequencing error may be responsible. The rearrangement links TRBV20-1 to TRBJ1-1, with D possibly being TRBD1 (6 bases). Germline CDR1 DFQATT, CDR2 SNEGSKA (reference sequence). The CDR3 loop spans 14 amino acids. The CDR3 sequence is CSAGEQGMYTEAFF. CDR3 DNA: TGCAGTGCTGGAGAACAGGGAATGTACACTGAAGCTTTCTTT.

This clonotype was found many times. This chain connects TRBV2 to TRBJ2-6, with no clear D. Per germline, CDR1 SNHLY and CDR2 FYNNEI. The CDR3 loop spans 14 amino acids. V was trimmed by 8 bases and J by 0 bases, leaving 8 bases between them. The CDR3 sequence is CASRRTSGANVLTF. The CDR3 nucleotides read TGTGCCAGCCGACGGACCTCTGGGGCCAACGTCCTGACTTTC.

This clonotype was observed many times. The J gene is TRBJ2-5, the V gene TRBV6-2 or TRBV6-3, with TRBD1 identical over 8 bases. Trimming cost V 2 bases and J 4 bases; bases outside gene matches: 12. The CDR3 spans 17 residues. Germline CDR1 is MNHEY and CDR2 is SVGEGT. This CDR3 reads CASSYALGQGAGETQYF. The CDR3 coding sequence is TGTGCCAGCAGTTACGCCTTGGGGCAGGGGGCCGGAGAGACCCAGTACTTC.

V usage is TRBV6-5 and J usage is TRBJ2-7; 9 nucleotides line up with TRBD1. Germline trimming cut 6 bases from V and 2 bases from J; bases unmatched to any gene: 5. Per the germline V gene, CDR1 is MNHEY and CDR2 is SVGAGI. The CDR3 extends over 14 amino acids. For the CDR3, the DNA is TGTGCCAGCAGACCCCGACAGGGGGCCTACGAGCAGTACTTC. Protein product: CASRPRQGAYEQYF.

This clonotype has a count of ten or more. V and J are TRBV6-1 and TRBJ2-7; 7 bases fit TRBD1. The CDR3 totals 15 residues. With V trimmed by 2 bases and J by 7 bases, 11 bases remained unmatched. Germline-derived CDR1 and CDR2 are MNHNS and SASEGT. CDR3 coding DNA: TGTGCCAGCAGTGAACTGCGAGGGGGCATAGGGGAGCAGTACTTC. It translates to CASSELRGGIGEQYF.

As concerns this clonotype: One base away lies a much larger clone, so this may be a sequencing read error. This chain links TRBV4-2 with TRBJ2-2, with 9 bases lining up with TRBD2. The CDR3 spans 17 residues. The trim removed 0 bases at V and 8 bases at J, leaving 10 bases unmatched. Looked up from germline, CDR1 is LGHNA and CDR2 is YNFKEQ. The chain's CDR3 is CASSQDILSGRTGELFF. DNA of the CDR3: TGTGCCAGCAGCCAAGATATACTTAGCGGGAGAACAGGGGAGCTGTTTTTT.

The rearrangement joins TRBV24-1 to TRBJ1-1; 7 bases map to TRBD1. The CDR3 is made up of 13 amino acids. CDR1 and CDR2 from the germline V gene are KGHDR and SFDVKD. With V trimmed by 3 bases and J by 8 bases, 5 bases remained unmatched. DNA for the CDR3: TGTGCCACCAGTGATCCCGGGACAGCAGAAGCTTTCTTT. This encodes CATSDPGTAEAFF.

This chain joins TRBV19 and TRBJ2-7; 9 bases map to TRBD2. The germline V gene has CDR1 LNHDA and CDR2 SQIVND (reference sequence). Germline trimming cut 4 bases from V and 5 bases from J; bases unmatched to any gene: 9. The CDR3 length is 15 residues. CDR3 sequence reads: CASSSGRAERDEQYF. CDR3 sequence (DNA): TGTGCCAGTAGTAGCGGGAGGGCCGAGCGAGACGAGCAGTACTTC.

This rearrangement joins TRBV19 to TRBJ1-1, with TRBD1 as a possible D gene (5 bases). The CDR3 length is 17 residues. Trimming left V 0 bases short and J 7 bases short, with 21 bases between. CDR1 and CDR2 from the germline V gene are LNHDA and SQIVND (reference sequence). The CDR3 nucleotides read TGTGCCAGTAGTATAGATCGCACCGGACGGGGCGTTGGTGAAGCTTTCTTT. Its protein is CASSIDRTGRGVGEAFF. The whole variable domain, filled in from reference TRBV19 and TRBJ1-1, reads DGGITQSPKYLFRKEGQNVTLSCEQNLNHDAMYWYRQDPGQGLRLIYYSQIVNDFQKGDIAEGYSVSREKKESFPLTVTSAQKNPTAFYLCASSIDRTGRGVGEAFFGQGTRLTVV.

Worth noting for this clonotype: The CDR3 carries no conserved terminal phenylalanine or tryptophan, so it likely arises from a read error. It is unclear where the CDR3 begins or ends on the DNA, so no DNA is shown, and the CDR3 is as TCRdb lists it. The V and J genes are TRBV29-1 and TRBJ2-5; the table's TRBD1 call for D was not verified on the DNA. Germline CDR1 and CDR2: SQVTM and ANQGSEA. A total of 13 residues make up the CDR3, ends included. The CDR3 protein is CSGRGVEGYTLGS.

The chain carries TRBV7-2 and TRBJ2-5, with D perhaps matching TRBD1 (5 bases). CDR1 and CDR2 from the germline V gene are SGHTA and FQGNSA. The CDR3 contains 14 residues. Trimming took off 5 bases at V and 5 bases at J, with 15 bases between the two ends. The CDR3 sequence is CASSQEGDRETQYF. The CDR3 DNA is TGTGCCAGCAGCCAAGAAGGGGATAGGGAGACCCAGTACTTC.

This clonotype was seen repeatedly, ten times or more. This chain connects TRBV27 to TRBJ1-1; D is perhaps TRBD1 (5 bases). Trimming cost V 6 bases and J 7 bases, with 12 bases left between them. Germline CDR1 MNHEY, CDR2 SMNVEV (reference sequence). This CDR3 has 12 amino acids. For the CDR3, the DNA is TGTGCCAGCAGCCAGGGAGGGTTTGAAGCTTTCTTT. Encoded protein: CASSQGGFEAFF.

The CDR3 coding sequence is TGTGCCAGCAGTGTTGGGAGCACCGGGGAGCTGTTTTTT. Its protein is CASSVGSTGELFF. The rearrangement links TRBV6-4 to TRBJ2-2; a possible D gene is TRBD2 (5 bases). The CDR3 is 13 amino acids. Germline values: CDR1 MRHNA, CDR2 SNTAGT. V dropped 4 bases and J dropped 4 bases, with 7 bases sitting between them.

This clonotype was found many times. The chain uses TRBV29-1 and TRBJ2-3, with 16 bases that match TRBD2. Trimming removed 2 bases from V and 1 base from J; junction bases left unmatched: 12. The V gene's germline CDR1 is SQVTM and CDR2 ANQGSEA. This CDR3 is built from 20 residues. CDR3 DNA sequence: TGCAGCGTTGAAAGTACCCTGGGACTAGCGGGAGGGGTGGGCACAGATACGCAGTATTTT. It codes for CSVESTLGLAGGVGTDTQYF.

This chain links TRBV2 with TRBJ2-3; D assignment may be TRBD1 or TRBD2 (6 bases each). The CDR3 is made up of 15 amino acids. Trimming cost V 8 bases and J 0 bases, with 15 bases left between them. From germline, CDR1 is SNHLY and CDR2 FYNNEI. The CDR3 region has the DNA TGTGCCAGCCAACCCGAGGGGGGCAGCACAGATACGCAGTATTTT. It is translated as CASQPEGGSTDTQYF.

This clonotype turned up a few times. A much larger clone differs from this one at a single base, so this may be a read error. This sequence joins TRBV5-5 and TRBJ2-5, with 7 nucleotides matching TRBD2. Germline assignment: CDR1 SGHKS and CDR2 YYEKEE (reference sequence). This CDR3 contains 14 residues. CDR3 sequence (DNA): TGTGCCAGCAGCTTGGTCGGGAGCGGGGAGACCCAGTGCTTC. This gives the protein CASSLVGSGETQCF.

In this sample, this clonotype turned up many times. The chain recombines TRBV20-1 with TRBJ2-7, with 7 bases matching TRBD2. The germline V gene encodes CDR1 DFQATT and CDR2 SNEGSKA (reference sequence). The CDR3 spans 13 residues. The V gene end was trimmed by 5 bases and the J gene end by 0 bases; junction bases not matched to a gene: 4. The CDR3 loop is CSAPRDYSYEQYF. CDR3 in DNA: TGCAGTGCTCCCCGGGACTACTCCTACGAGCAGTACTTC.

Many counts were recorded for this clonotype. The gene calls are TRBV6-6 and TRBJ2-5; 7 bases map to TRBD2. The CDR3 spans 13 residues. J was trimmed by 3 bases and V by 7 bases; bases with no gene match: 5. The germline V gene encodes CDR1 MNHNY and CDR2 SVGAGI (reference sequence). The CDR3 bases are TGTGCCAGCAAAATAGCGGGTAAAGAGACCCAGTACTTC. Protein product: CASKIAGKETQYF.

To note about this clonotype: The junction departs from the called germline gene at one end, perhaps through a read error. This chain connects TRBV7-2 to TRBJ2-7, with D maybe TRBD2 (6 bases). This CDR3 is built from 13 residues. Germline V gene sequence: CDR1 SGHTA, CDR2 FQGNSA. The CDR3 region is CASSSLGGYEQYF. The CDR3 DNA reads as TGTGCCAGTAGCTCCTTGGGGGGCTACGAGCAGTACTTC.

Details on this clonotype: This may arise from a read error, as a much more abundant clone is one base away. The chain is built from TRBV6-6 and TRBJ1-1; D gene ambiguous. Germline CDR1 MNHNY, CDR2 SVGAGI (reference sequence). The CDR3 sequence is 14 residues long. V was shortened by 6 bases and J by 3 bases, with 14 bases between the two germline ends. CDR3 residues: CASSFRETDTEAFF. DNA of the CDR3: TGTGCCAGCAGCTTTAGAGAGACCGACACTGAAGCTTTCTTT.

This clonotype was seen repeatedly, ten times or more. The V call is TRBV9, the J call TRBJ2-3; 7 bases line up with TRBD2. The CDR3 spans 15 residues. Looked up from germline, CDR1 is SGDLS and CDR2 is YYNGEE. The J segment lost 6 bases and the V segment lost 4 bases, leaving 11 bases of the junction unmatched. The CDR3 bases are TGTGCCAGCAGCAAAGCGGGAACCCGAGGGGATACGCAGTATTTT. Translation gives CASSKAGTRGDTQYF.

V is TRBV30 and J is TRBJ2-2; unclear D gene. The CDR3 runs to 14 residues. The germline CDR1 and CDR2 sequences are GTSNPN and SVGIG (reference sequence). V lost 8 bases to trimming and J lost 0 bases, with 13 bases between them. CDR3 sequence reads: CARQTNSNTGELFF. The CDR3 nucleotides are TGTGCCCGCCAGACGAATTCGAACACCGGGGAGCTGTTTTTT.

The chain carries TRBV12-3 or TRBV12-4 and TRBJ1-4; 7 positions agree with TRBD1. This CDR3 is 14 amino acids long. V lost 6 bases and J lost 9; bases outside the gene matches: 10. CDR3 residues: CASSLRDSPQKLFF. The CDR3 region has the DNA TGTGCCAGCAGCCTTAGGGACAGTCCCCAAAAACTGTTTTTT.